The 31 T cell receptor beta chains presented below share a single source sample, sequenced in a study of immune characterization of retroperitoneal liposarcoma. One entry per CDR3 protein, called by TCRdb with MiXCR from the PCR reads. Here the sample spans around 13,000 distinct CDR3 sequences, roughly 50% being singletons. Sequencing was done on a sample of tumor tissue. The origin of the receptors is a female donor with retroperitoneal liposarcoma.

The CDR3 spells CASSGGGRSYNEQFF. The CDR3 DNA sequence: TGTGCCAGCAGTGGGGGGGGTAGATCCTACAATGAGCAGTTCTTC. V usage is TRBV27 and J usage is TRBJ2-1; 7 bases align to TRBD2. CDR1 and CDR2 from the germline V gene are MNHEY and SMNVEV (reference sequence). This CDR3 is 15 amino acids long. With 5 bases clipped from V and 1 base from J, the junction kept 5 bases outside the gene matches.

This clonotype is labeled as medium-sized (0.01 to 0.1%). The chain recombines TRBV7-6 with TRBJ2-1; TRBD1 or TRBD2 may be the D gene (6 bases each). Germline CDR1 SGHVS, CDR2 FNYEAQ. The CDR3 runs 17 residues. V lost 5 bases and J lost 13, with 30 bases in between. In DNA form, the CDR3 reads TGTGCCAGCAGCCCCCCTTTCGGGCGGGGCGAGGGGGAGACCCAGTTCTTC. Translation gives CASSPPFGRGEGETQFF.

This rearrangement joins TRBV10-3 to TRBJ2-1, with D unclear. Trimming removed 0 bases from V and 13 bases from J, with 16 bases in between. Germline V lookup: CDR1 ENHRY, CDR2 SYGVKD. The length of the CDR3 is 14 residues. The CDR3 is CAISESSERETQFF. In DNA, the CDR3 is TGTGCCATCAGTGAGTCGAGCGAGAGAGAGACCCAGTTCTTC.

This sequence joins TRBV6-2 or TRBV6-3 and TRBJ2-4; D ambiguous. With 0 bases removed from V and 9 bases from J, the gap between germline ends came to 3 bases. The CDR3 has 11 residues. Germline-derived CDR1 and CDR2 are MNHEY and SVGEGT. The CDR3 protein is CASSYSGIQYF. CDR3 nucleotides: TGTGCCAGCAGTTACTCGGGCATTCAGTACTTC.

The CDR3 loop is CASSLQGSKNIQFF. The CDR3 coding sequence is TGTGCCAGCAGTTTACAGGGTTCCAAAAACATTCAGTTCTTC. This chain links TRBV6-1 with TRBJ2-1, with D perhaps matching TRBD1 (6 bases). CDR1 is MNHNS, CDR2 SASEGT, per germline. The CDR3 runs 14 residues. V was clipped by 5 bases and J by 13 bases, with 21 bases between them.

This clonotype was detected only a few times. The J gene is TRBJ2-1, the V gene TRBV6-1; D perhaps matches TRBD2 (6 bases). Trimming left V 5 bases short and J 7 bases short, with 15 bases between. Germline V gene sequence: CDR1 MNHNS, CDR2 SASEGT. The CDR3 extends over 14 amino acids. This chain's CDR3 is CASSPRRGQNEQFF. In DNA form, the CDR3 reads TGTGCCAGCAGTCCCAGGAGGGGTCAAAATGAGCAGTTCTTC.

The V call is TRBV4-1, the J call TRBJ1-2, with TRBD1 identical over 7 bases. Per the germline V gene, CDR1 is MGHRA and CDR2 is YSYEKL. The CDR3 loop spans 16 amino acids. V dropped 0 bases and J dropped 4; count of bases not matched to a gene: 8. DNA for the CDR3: TGCGCCAGCAGCCAAGATCGGGCGAGGGGGCTCTATGGCTACACCTTC. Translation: CASSQDRARGLYGYTF.

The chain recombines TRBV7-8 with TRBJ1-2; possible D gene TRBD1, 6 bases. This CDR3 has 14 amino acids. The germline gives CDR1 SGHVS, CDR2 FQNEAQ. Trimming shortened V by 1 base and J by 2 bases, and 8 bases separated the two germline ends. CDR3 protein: CASSLDRANYGYTF. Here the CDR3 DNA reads TGTGCCAGCAGCTTAGACAGGGCCAACTATGGCTACACCTTC.

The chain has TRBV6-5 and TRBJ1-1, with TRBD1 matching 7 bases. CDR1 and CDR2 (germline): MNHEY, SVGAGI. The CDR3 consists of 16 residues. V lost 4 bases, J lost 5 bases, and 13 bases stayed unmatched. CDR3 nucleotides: TGTGCCAGCAGTTCTCGAAGATACAGGGGAGGGACTGAAGCTTTCTTT. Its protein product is CASSSRRYRGGTEAFF.

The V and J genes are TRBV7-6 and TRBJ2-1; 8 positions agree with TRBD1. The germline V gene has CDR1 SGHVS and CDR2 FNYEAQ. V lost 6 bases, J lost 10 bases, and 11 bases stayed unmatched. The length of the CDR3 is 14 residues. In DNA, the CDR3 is TGTGCCAGCAGTACAGGGGGTTTGAGCTACGAGCAGTTCTTC. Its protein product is CASSTGGLSYEQFF.

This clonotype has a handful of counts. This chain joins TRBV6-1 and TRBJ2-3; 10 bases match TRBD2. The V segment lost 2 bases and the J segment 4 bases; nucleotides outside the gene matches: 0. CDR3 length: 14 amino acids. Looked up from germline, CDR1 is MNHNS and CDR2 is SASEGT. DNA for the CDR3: TGTGCCAGCAGTGAACTAGCGGGGGCAGATACGCAGTATTTT. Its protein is CASSELAGADTQYF.

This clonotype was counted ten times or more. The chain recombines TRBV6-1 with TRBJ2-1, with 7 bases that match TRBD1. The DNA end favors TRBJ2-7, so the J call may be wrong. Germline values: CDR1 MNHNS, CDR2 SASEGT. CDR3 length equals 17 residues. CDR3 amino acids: CASSYMKDTGTAFEQYF. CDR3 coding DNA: TGTGCCAGCAGTTACATGAAAGATACCGGGACAGCTTTCGAGCAGTACTTC.

CDR3 residues: CASSGHGGGRGDEQYF. The CDR3 DNA reads TGTGCCAGCAGTGGGCACGGGGGGGGGCGCGGAGACGAGCAGTACTTC. The chain uses TRBV25-1 and TRBJ2-5; 8 bases are shared with TRBD2. The end of the DNA aligns better with TRBJ2-7, so the J call may be wrong. In germline, CDR1 is MGHDK, CDR2 SYGVNS. This CDR3 region has 16 residues.

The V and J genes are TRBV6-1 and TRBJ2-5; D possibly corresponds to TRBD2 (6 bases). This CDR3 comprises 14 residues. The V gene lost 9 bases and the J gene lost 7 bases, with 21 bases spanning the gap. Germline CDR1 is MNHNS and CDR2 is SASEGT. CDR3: CASDRGRDLRTQYF. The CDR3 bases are TGTGCCAGTGATCGCGGGCGGGACCTTCGGACCCAGTACTTC.

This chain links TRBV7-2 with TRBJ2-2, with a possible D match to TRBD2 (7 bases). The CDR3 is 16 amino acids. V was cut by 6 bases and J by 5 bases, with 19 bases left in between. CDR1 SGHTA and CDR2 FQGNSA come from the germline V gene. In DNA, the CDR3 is TGTGCCAGCAGGAGTCCGCGGGGGCGCAGTACCGGGGAGCTGTTTTTT. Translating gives CASRSPRGRSTGELFF. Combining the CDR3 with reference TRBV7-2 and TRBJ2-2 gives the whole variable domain GAGVSQSPSNKVTEKGKDVELRCDPISGHTALYWYRQSLGQGLEFLIYFQGNSAPDKSGLPSDRFSAERTGGSVSTLTIQRTQQEDSAVYLCASRSPRGRSTGELFFGEGSRLTVL.

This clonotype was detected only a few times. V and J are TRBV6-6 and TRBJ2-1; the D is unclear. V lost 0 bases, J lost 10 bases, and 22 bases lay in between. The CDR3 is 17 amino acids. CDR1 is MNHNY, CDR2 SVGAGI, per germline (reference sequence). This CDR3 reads CASSYSTQTQILAEQFF. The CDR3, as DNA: TGTGCCAGCAGTTACTCGACACAGACTCAAATCCTGGCCGAGCAGTTCTTC.

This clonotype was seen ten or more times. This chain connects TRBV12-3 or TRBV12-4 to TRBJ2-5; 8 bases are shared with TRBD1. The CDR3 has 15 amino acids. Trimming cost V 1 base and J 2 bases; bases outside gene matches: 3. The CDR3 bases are TGTGCCAGCAGTTTAGGACAGGGGATTCAAGAGACCCAGTACTTC. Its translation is CASSLGQGIQETQYF.

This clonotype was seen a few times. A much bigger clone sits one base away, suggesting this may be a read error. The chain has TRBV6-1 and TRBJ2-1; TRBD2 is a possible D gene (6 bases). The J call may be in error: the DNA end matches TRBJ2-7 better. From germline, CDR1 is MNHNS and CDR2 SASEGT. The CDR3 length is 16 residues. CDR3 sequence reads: CASSEARGDPYNEQYF. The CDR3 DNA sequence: TGTGCCAGCAGTGAAGCGCGCGGGGACCCCTACAATGAGCAGTACTTC.

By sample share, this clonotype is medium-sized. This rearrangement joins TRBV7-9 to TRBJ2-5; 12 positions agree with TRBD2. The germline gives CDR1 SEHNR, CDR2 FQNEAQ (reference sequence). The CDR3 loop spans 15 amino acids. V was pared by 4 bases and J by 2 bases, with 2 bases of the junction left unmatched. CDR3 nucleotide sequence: TGTGCCAGCAGCTACGGACTAGCGGGGCAAGAGACCCAGTACTTC. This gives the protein CASSYGLAGQETQYF.

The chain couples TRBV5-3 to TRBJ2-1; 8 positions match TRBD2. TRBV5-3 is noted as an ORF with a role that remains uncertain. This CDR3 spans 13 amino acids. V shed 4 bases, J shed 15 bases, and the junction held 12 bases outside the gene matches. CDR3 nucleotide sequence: TGTGCCAGAAGCCTCCCTTGCGGGGGGTCACGGTTCTTC. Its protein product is CARSLPCGGSRFF.

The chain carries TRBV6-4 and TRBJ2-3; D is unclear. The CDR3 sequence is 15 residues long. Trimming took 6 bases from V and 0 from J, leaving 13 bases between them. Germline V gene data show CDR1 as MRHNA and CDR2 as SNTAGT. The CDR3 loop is CASSPRVSSTDTQYF. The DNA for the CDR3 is TGTGCCAGCAGCCCTCGGGTCTCCAGCACAGATACGCAGTATTTT.

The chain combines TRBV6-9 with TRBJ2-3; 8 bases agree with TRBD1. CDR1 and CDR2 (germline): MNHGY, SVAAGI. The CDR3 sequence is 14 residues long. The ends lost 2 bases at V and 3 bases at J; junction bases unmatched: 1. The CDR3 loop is CASSYQGATDTQYF. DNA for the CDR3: TGTGCCAGCAGTTATCAGGGGGCTACAGATACGCAGTATTTT.

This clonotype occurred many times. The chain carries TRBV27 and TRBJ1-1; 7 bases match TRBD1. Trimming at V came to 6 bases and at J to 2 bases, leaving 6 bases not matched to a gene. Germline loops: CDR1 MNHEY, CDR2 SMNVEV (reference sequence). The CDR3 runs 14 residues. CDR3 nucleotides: TGTGCCAGCAGCCACGGGACAGTAAACACTGAAGCTTTCTTT. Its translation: CASSHGTVNTEAFF.

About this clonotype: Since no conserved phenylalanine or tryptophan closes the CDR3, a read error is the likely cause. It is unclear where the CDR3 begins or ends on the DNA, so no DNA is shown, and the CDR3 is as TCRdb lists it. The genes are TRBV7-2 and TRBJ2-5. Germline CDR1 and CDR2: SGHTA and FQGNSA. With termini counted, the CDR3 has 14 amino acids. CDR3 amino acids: CASSHAAAVQETQA.

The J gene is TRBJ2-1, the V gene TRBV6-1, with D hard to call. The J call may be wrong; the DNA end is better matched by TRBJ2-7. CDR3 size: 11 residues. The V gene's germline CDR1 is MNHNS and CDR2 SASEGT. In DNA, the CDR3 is TGTGCCAGCAGTGTTTCCTACGAGCAGTACTTC. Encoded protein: CASSVSYEQYF.

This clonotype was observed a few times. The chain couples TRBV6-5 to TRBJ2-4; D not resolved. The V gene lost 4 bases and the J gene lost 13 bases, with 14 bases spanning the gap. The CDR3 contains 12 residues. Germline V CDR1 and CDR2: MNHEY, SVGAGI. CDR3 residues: CASSSLYNEQYF. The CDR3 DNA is TGTGCCAGCAGTTCTCTCTACAATGAGCAGTACTTC.

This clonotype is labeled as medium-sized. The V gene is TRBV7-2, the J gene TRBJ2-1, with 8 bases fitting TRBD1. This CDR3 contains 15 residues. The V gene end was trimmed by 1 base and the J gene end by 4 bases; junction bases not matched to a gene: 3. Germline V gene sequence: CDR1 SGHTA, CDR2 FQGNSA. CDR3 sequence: CASSLDTGGYNEQFF. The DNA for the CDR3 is TGTGCCAGCAGCTTAGATACAGGGGGGTACAATGAGCAGTTCTTC.

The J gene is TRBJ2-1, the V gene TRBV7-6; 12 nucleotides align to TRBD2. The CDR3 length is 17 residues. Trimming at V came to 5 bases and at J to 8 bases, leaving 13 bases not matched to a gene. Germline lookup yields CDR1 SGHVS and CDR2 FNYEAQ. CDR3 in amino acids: CASSPPPLAGGPDEQFF. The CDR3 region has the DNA TGTGCCAGCAGCCCACCCCCTCTAGCGGGAGGGCCCGATGAGCAGTTCTTC.

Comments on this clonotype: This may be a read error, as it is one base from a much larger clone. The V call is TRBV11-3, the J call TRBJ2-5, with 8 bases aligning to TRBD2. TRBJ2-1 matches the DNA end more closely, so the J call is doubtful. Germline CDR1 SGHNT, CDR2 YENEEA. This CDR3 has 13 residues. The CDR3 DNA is TGTGCCAGCAGCGCCGGGATCGGGAGGGGGCAGTTCTTC. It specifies CASSAGIGRGQFF.

This CDR3 is CASSEPSSGSYNEQYF. The CDR3 DNA reads TGTGCCAGCAGTGAGCCATCTAGCGGCTCCTACAATGAGCAGTACTTC. The chain carries TRBV6-1 and TRBJ2-1; 7 nucleotides align to TRBD2. The J call may be wrong; the DNA end is better matched by TRBJ2-7. Germline assignment: CDR1 MNHNS and CDR2 SASEGT. The CDR3 loop spans 16 amino acids.

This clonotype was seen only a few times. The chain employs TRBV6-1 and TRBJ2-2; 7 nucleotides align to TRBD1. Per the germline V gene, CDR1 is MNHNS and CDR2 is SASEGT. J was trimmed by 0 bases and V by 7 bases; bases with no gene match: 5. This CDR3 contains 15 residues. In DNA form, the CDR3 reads TGTGCCAGCACCCTAGACAGGGCGAACACCGGGGAGCTGTTTTTT. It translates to CASTLDRANTGELFF.